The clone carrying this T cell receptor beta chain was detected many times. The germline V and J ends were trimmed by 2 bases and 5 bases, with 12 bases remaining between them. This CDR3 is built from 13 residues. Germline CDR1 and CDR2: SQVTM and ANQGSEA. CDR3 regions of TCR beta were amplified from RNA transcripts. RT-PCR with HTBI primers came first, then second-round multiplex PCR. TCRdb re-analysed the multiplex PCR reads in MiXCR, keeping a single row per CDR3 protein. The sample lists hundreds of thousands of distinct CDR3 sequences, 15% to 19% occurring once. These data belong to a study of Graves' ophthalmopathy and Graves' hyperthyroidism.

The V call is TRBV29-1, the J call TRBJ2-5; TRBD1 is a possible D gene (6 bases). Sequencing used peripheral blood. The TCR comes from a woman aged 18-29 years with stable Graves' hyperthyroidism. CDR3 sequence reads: CSVETGQVETQYF. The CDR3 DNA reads TGCAGCGTTGAAACAGGGCAGGTGGAGACCCAGTACTTC.